The source of this T cell receptor (beta chain) is a study of blood T cell repertoires in COVID-19. Looking at the study overall: Spain, Italy and the United States supplied samples that represented acute and convalescent COVID-19. Sample material is recorded as cDNA or gDNA derived from T cells, B-cell-depleted T cells, or PBMCs.

The V segment lost 4 bases and the J segment 7 bases; nucleotides outside the gene matches: 18. This CDR3 is built from 18 residues. The V gene's germline CDR1 is SGHAT and CDR2 FQNNGV. Authors' processing steps: Amplified reference gene primers provided the basis for estimating nucleated cell counts. Profiling relied on immunoSEQ multiplex PCR, and the TCRdb table lists in-frame clones only, not all of them. The V and J calls and clone size were taken over from that table, and D and trimming were inferred from the DNA. The data contain 250,000 or so clones, nearly 90% of them singletons. The material sequenced was peripheral blood. This chain connects TRBV11-2 to TRBJ2-1, with 8 nucleotides matching TRBD1. The sequence was collected from a man between 18 and 35 years old with active or convalescent COVID-19. In DNA, the CDR3 is TGTGCCAGCAGCTCCCGCCGGGGTTCAGGGGGCAGCCAAAATGAGCAGTTCTTC. The encoded protein is CASSSRRGSGGSQNEQFF.